This T cell receptor beta chain emerged from a study of metastatic and nonmetastatic thyroid tumors. Study context: A comparison of repertoires was made across blood and tumor or nodule tissue from malignant and benign thyroid patients. Whole-study findings and limits: It was reportedly found that TCR beta diversity was significantly higher in malignant thyroid tumors than in benign nodules, a difference seen in both blood and tumor samples.

Trimming left V 0 bases short and J 8 bases short, with 10 bases between. The germline V gene encodes CDR1 KGHSH and CDR2 LQKENI. This CDR3 spans 13 amino acids. Points on this clone: Its antigen is as yet unknown.

As handled by the study authors: CDR3 differences across clinicopathological groups were used to build a distant-metastasis classifier for papillary thyroid cancer. TCRdb called clones again from the PCR reads with MiXCR. The V and J calls and clone size are TCRdb's, not the authors'. The data contain about 35,000 clones, around 28% of them seen just once; the ten biggest clones take up 6% to 8.5%. All patients were treatment-naive before thyroid surgery. The gene calls are TRBV18 and TRBJ1-2; no definite D call. Sequencing was done on a sample of blood. This receptor was obtained from a female donor with papillary thyroid cancer or a benign thyroid nodule (not recorded which). Some clones in this sample may be carry-over from other donors' samples. DNA for the CDR3: TGTGCCAGCTCACCACCAATCCGGAGCGGCTACACCTTC. The encoded protein is CASSPPIRSGYTF.